The present TCR beta chain was sequenced within a study of T cell responses to AZD1222 COVID-19 vaccine. Study-level results: In a largely white British group with more females than males, clonal diversity was possibly underestimated.

This CDR3 has 13 residues. The V and J ends lost 6 bases and 4 bases respectively, with 12 bases between them. CDR1 is MNHEY and CDR2 is SVGAGI in the germline V gene. Measured with immunoSEQ multiplex PCR; TCRdb has only the in-frame clones, and not every one. Counted here are 120,000 to 150,000 clones, approximately 90% occurring once; the ten biggest clones make up approximately 3.8%. Notes on this clone: The antigen remains unidentified.

The sequence was obtained from an adult who received the AZD1222 COVID-19 vaccine. The chain has TRBV6-5 and TRBJ2-5; D unresolved. The sample in question was peripheral blood, obtained 28 days after the second AZD1222 dose. CDR3 in DNA: TGTGCCAGCAGAAGGGTTCCTGGAGAGACCCAGTACTTC. Amino acid sequence: CASRRVPGETQYF.